Detailed here is one T cell receptor (beta chain). The sample belongs to a study of identical twins. The V gene's germline CDR1 is DFQATT and CDR2 SNEGSKA (reference sequence). The CDR3 sequence is 12 residues long. The V gene end was trimmed by 0 bases and the J gene end by 13 bases; junction bases not matched to a gene: 6. TCRdb fed the 5' RACE reads into MiXCR, producing one record per CDR3 protein. This sample has around 250,000 distinct CDR3 sequences, with over 9.5% found just once. These data were also reused for a study on yellow fever vaccine responses in identical twins.

Sequences were obtained from memory (CD45RO+) T cells sorted from blood. The rearrangement uses TRBV20-1 and TRBJ2-3, with 8 bases identical to TRBD1. The sequence was collected from a young woman in good health. CDR3 residues: CSARDYRTGKYF. The CDR3 region has the DNA TGCAGTGCTAGAGATTATAGGACAGGGAAGTATTTT.